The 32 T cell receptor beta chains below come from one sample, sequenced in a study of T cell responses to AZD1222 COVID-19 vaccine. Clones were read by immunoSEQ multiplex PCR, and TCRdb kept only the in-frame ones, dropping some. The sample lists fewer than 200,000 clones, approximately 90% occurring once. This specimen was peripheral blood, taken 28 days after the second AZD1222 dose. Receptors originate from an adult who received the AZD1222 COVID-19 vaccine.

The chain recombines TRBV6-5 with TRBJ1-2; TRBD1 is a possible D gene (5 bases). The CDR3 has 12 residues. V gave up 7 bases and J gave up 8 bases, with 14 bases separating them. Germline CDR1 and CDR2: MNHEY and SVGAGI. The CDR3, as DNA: TGTGCCAGCACCTTCGGGGGTAGCGGCTACACCTTC. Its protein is CASTFGGSGYTF.

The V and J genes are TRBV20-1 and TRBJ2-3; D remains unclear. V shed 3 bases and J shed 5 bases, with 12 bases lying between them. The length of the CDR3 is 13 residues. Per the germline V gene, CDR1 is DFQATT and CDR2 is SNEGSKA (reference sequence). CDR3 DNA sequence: TGCAGTGCTAGTAGGATAGGTGGAGATACGCAGTATTTT. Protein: CSASRIGGDTQYF.

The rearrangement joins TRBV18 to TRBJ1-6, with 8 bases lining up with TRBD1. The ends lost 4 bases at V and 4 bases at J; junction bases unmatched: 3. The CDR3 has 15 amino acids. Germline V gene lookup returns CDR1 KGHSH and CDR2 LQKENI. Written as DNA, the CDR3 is TGTGCCAGCTCACAACAGGGGGGATATAATTCACCCCTCCACTTT. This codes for CASSQQGGYNSPLHF.

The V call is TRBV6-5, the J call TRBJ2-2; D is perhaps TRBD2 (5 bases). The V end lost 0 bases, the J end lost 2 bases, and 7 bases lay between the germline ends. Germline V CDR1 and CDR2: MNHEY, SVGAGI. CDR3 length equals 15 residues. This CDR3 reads CASSYSPGNTGELFF. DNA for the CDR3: TGTGCCAGCAGTTACTCGCCGGGAAACACCGGGGAGCTGTTTTTT.

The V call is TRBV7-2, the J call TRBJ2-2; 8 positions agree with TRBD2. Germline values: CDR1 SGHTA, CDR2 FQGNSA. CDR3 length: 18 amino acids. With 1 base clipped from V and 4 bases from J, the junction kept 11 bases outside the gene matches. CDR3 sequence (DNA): TGTGCCAGCAGCTTAGGGTTATTCGGGGGGGCGTTCACCGGGGAGCTGTTTTTT. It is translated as CASSLGLFGGAFTGELFF.

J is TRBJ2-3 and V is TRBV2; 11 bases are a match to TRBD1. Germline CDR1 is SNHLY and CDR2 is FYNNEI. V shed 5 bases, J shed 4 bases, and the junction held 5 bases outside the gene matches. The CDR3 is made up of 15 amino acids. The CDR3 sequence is CASSKDRGLSDTQYF. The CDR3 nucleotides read TGTGCCAGCAGTAAGGACAGGGGGCTTTCAGATACGCAGTATTTT.

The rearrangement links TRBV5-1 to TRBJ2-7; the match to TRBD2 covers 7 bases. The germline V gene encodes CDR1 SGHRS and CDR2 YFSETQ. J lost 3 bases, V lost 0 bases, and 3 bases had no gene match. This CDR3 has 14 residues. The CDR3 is CASSLAGEGYEQYF. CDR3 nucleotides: TGCGCCAGCAGCTTGGCCGGGGAGGGCTACGAGCAGTACTTC.

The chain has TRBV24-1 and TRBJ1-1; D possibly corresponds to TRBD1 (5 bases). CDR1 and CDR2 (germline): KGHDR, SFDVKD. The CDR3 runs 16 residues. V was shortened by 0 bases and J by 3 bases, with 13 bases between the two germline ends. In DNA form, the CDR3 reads TGTGCCACCAGTGATTTGCGACAGTTAGGGGACACTGAAGCTTTCTTT. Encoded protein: CATSDLRQLGDTEAFF.

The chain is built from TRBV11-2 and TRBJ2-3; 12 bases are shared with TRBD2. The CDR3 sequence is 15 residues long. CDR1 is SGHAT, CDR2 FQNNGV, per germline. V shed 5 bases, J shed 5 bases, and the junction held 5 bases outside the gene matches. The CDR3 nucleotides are TGTGCCAGCAGCACACTAGCGGGAGGTGTAGATACGCAGTATTTT. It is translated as CASSTLAGGVDTQYF.

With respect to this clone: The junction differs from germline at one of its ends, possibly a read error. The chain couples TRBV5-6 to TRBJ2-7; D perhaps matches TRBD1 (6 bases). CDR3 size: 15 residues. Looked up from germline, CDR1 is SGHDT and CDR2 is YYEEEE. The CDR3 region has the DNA TGTGCCAGCAGGTTGGACAGCCCATGGTCCTACGAGCAGTACTTC. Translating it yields CASRLDSPWSYEQYF.

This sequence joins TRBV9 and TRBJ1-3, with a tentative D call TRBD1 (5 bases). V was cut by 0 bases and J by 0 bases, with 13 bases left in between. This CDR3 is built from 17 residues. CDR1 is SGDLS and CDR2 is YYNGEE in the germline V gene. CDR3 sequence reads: CASSVDVWTNSGNTIYF. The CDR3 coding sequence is TGTGCCAGCAGCGTAGACGTGTGGACAAACTCTGGAAACACCATATATTTT.

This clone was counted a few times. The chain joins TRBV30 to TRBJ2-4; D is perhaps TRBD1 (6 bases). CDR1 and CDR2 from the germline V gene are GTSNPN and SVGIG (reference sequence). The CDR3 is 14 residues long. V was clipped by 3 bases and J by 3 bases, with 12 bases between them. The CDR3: CAWSRTVGKNIQYF. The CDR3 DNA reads TGTGCCTGGAGCCGGACAGTGGGCAAAAACATTCAGTACTTC.

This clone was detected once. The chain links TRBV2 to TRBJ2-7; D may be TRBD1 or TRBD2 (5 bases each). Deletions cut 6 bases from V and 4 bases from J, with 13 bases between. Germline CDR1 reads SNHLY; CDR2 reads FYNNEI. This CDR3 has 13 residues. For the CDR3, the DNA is TGTGCCAGCAGGTCCGGGACCTCTTACGAGCAGTACTTC. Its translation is CASRSGTSYEQYF.

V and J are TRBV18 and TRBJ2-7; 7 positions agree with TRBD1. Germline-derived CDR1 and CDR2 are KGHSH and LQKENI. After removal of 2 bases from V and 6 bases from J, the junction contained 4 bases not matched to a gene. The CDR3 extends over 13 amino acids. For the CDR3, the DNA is TGTGCCAGCTCACCAGACAGGGAAGGCGAGCAGTACTTC. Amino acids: CASSPDREGEQYF.

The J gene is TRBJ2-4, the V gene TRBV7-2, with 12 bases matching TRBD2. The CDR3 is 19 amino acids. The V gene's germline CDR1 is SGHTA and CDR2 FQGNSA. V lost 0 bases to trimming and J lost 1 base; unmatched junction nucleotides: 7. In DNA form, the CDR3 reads TGTGCCAGCAGCTTAGCTGGACTAGCGGGGACCGCGGCCAAAAACATTCAGTACTTC. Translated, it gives CASSLAGLAGTAAKNIQYF. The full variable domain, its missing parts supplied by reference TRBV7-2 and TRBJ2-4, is GAGVSQSPSNKVTEKGKDVELRCDPISGHTALYWYRQSLGQGLEFLIYFQGNSAPDKSGLPSDRFSAERTGGSVSTLTIQRTQQEDSAVYLCASSLAGLAGTAAKNIQYFGAGTRLSVL.

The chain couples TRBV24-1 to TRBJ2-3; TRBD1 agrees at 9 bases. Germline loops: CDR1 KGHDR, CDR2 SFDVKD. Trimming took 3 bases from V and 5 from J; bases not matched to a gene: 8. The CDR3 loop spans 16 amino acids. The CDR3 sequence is CATSDRDRDQGDTQYF. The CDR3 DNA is TGTGCCACCAGTGATCGGGACAGGGATCAGGGAGATACGCAGTATTTT.

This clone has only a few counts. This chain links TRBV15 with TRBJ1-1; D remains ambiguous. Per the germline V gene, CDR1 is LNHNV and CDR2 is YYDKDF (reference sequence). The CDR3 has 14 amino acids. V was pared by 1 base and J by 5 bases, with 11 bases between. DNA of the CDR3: TGTGCCACCAGCAGAGTCCGGGGAAGTACTGAAGCTTTCTTT. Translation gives CATSRVRGSTEAFF.

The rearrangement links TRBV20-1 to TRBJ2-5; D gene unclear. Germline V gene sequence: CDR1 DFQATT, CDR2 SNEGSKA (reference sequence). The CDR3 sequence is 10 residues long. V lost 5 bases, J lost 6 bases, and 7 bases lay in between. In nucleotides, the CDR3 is TGCAGTGCTCAGGATAAGACCCAGTACTTC. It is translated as CSAQDKTQYF.

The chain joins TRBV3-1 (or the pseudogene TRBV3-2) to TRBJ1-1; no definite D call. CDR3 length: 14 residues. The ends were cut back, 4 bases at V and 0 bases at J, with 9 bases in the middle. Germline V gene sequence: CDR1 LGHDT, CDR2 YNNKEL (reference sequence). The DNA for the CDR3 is TGTGCCAGCAGCCGGACCCAATTGAACACTGAAGCTTTCTTT. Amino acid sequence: CASSRTQLNTEAFF.

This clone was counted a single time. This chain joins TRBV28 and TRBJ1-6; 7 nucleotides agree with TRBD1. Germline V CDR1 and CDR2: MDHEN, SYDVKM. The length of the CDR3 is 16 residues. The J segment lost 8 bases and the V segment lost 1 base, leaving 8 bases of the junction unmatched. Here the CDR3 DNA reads TGTGCCAGCAGTTTATCAGGGTCAGGGGGGGATTCACCCCTCCACTTT. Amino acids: CASSLSGSGGDSPLHF.

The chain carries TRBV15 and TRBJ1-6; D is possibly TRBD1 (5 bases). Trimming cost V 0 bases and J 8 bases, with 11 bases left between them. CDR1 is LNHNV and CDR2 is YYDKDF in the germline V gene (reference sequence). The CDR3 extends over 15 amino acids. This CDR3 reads CATSRDRQGDSPLHF. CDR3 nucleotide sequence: TGTGCCACCAGCAGAGATCGGCAGGGCGATTCACCCCTCCACTTT.

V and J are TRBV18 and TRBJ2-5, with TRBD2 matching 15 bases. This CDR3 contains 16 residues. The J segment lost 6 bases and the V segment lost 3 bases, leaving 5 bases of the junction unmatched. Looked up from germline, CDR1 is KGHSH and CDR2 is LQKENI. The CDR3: CASSPQGLAGGKTQYF. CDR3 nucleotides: TGTGCCAGCTCACCGCAGGGACTAGCGGGAGGAAAGACCCAGTACTTC. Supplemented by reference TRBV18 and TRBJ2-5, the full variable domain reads NAGVMQNPRHLVRRRGQEARLRCSPMKGHSHVYWYRQLPEEGLKFMVYLQKENIIDESGMPKERFSAEFPKEGPSILRIQQVVRGDSAAYFCASSPQGLAGGKTQYFGPGTRLLVL.

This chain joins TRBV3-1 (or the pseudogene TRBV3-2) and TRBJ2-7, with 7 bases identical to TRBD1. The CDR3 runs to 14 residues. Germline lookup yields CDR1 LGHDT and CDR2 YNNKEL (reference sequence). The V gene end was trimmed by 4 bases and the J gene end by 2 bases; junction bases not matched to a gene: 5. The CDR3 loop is CASSLMQGAYEQYF. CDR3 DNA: TGTGCCAGCAGCCTCATGCAGGGGGCCTACGAGCAGTACTTC.

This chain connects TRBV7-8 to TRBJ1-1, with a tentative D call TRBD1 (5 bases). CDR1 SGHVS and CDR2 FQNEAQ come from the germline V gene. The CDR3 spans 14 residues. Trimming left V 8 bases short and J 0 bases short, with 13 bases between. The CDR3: CASHSGVMNTEAFF. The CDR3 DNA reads TGTGCCAGCCATTCGGGGGTCATGAACACTGAAGCTTTCTTT.

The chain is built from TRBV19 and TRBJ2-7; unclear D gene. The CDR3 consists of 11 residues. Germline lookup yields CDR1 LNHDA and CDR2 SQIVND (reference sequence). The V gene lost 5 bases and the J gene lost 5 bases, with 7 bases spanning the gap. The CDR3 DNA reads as TGTGCCAGTAGTTATCTCCACGAGCAGTACTTC. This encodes CASSYLHEQYF.

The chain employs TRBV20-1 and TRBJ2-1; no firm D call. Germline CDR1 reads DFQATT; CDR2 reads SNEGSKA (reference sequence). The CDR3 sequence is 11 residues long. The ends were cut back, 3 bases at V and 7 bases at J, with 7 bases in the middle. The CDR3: CSASWENEQFF. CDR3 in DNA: TGCAGTGCTAGCTGGGAAAATGAGCAGTTCTTC.

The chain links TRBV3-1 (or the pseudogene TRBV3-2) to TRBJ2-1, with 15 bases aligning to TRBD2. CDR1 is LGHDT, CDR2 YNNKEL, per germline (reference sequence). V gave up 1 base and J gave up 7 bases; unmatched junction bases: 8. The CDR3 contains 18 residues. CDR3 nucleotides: TGTGCCAGCAGCCAAGTTTCCGGGACTAGCGGGAGGCCAAATGAGCAGTTCTTC. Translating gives CASSQVSGTSGRPNEQFF.

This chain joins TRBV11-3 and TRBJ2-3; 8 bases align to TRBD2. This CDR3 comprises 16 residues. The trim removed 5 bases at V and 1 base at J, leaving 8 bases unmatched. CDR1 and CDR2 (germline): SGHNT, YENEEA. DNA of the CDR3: TGTGCCAGCAGCCCAGCCGGGACTAGTGGCACAGATACGCAGTATTTT. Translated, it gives CASSPAGTSGTDTQYF. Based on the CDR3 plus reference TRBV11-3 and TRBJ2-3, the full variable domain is EAGVVQSPRYKIIEKKQPVAFWCNPISGHNTLYWYLQNLGQGPELLIRYENEEAVDDSQLPKDRFSAERLKGVDSTLKIQPAELGDSAVYLCASSPAGTSGTDTQYFGPGTRLTVL.

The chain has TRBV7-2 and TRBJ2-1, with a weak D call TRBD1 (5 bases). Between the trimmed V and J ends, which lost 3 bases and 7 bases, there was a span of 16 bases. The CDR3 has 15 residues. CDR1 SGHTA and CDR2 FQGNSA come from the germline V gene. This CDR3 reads CASSFPAGLWNEQFF. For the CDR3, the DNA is TGTGCCAGCAGCTTTCCGGCAGGGCTTTGGAATGAGCAGTTCTTC.

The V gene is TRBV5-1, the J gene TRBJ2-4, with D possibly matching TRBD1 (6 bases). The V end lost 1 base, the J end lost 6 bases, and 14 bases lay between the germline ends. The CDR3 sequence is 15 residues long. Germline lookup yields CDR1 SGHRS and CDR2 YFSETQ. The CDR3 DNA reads TGCGCCAGCAGCTTGAGAGGCCAGGGGTTAAACATTCAGTACTTC. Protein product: CASSLRGQGLNIQYF.

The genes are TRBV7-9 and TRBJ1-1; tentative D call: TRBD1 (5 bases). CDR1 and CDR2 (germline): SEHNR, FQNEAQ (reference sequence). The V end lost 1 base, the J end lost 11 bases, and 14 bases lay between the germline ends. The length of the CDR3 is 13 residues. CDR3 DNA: TGTGCCAGCAGCTTAGTCCCGCGGGACGGCGCTTTCTTT. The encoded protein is CASSLVPRDGAFF.

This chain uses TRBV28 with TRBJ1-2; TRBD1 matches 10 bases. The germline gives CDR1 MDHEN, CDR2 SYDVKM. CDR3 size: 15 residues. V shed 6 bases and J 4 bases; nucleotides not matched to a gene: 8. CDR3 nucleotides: TGTGCCAGCAGCACGGACAGGGGGTGGGGCTATGGCTACACCTTC. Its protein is CASSTDRGWGYGYTF.